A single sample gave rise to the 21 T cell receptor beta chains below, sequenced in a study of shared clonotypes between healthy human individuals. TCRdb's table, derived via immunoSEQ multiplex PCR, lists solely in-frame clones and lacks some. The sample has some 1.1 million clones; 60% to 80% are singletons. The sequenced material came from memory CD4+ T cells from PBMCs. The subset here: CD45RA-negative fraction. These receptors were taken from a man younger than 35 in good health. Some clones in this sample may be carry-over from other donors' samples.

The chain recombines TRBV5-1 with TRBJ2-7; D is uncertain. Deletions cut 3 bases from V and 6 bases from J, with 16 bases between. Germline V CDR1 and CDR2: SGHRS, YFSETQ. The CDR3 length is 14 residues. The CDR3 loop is CASSSLPLPGEQYF. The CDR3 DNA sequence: TGCGCCAGCAGCTCCCTACCCTTACCGGGCGAGCAGTACTTC.

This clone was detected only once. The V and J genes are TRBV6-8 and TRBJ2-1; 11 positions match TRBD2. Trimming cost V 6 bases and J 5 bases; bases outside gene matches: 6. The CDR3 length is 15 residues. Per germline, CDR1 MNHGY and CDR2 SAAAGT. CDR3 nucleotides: TGTGCCAGCAGACGACTAGCGGGAAAGGACAATGAGCAGTTCTTC. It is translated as CASRRLAGKDNEQFF.

The CDR3 is CASTPTDFLGVLAKNIQYF. The CDR3 DNA sequence: TGTGCCAGCACCCCGACTGATTTCTTGGGGGTTCTAGCCAAAAACATTCAGTACTTC. The V call is TRBV7-9, the J call TRBJ2-4, with D tentatively TRBD1 or TRBD2 (5 bases each). V was pared by 7 bases and J by 0 bases, with 25 bases between. This CDR3 is 19 amino acids long. From germline, CDR1 is SEHNR and CDR2 FQNEAQ (reference sequence).

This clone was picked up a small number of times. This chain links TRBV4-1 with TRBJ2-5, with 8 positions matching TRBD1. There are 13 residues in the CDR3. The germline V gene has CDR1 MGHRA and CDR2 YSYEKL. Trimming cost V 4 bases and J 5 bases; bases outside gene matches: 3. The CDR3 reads CASSPSGGETQYF. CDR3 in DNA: TGCGCCAGCAGCCCGTCAGGGGGCGAGACCCAGTACTTC.

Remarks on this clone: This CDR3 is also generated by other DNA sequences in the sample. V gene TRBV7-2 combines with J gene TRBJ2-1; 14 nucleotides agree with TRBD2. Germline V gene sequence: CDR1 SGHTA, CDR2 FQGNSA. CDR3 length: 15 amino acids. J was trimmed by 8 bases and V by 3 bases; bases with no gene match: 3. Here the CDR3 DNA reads TGTGCCAGCAGCTTGGGACTAGCGGGAGCCTATGAGCAGTTCTTC. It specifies CASSLGLAGAYEQFF.

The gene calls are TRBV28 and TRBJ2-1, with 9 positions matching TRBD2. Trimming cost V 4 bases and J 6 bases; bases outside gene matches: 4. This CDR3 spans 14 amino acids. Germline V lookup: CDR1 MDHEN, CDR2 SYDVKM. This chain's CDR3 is CASSSETSGNEQFF. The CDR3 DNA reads TGTGCCAGCAGTTCCGAGACTAGCGGCAATGAGCAGTTCTTC.

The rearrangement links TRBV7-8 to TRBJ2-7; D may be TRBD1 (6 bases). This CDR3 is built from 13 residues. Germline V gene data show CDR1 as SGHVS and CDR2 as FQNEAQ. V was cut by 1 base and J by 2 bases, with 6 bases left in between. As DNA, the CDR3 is TGTGCCAGCAGCTTAGGGACAGCCTACGAGCAGTACTTC. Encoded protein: CASSLGTAYEQYF.

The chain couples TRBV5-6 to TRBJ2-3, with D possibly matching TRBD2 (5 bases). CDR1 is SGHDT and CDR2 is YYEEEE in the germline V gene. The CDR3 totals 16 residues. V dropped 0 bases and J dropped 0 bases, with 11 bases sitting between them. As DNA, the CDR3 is TGTGCCAGCAGCTTGGCCAGTAAGCGGAGCACAGATACGCAGTATTTT. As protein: CASSLASKRSTDTQYF. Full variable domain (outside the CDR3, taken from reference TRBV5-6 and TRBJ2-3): DAGVTQSPTHLIKTRGQQVTLRCSPKSGHDTVSWYQQALGQGPQFIFQYYEEEERQRGNFPDRFSGHQFPNYSSELNVNALLLGDSALYLCASSLASKRSTDTQYFGPGTRLTVL.

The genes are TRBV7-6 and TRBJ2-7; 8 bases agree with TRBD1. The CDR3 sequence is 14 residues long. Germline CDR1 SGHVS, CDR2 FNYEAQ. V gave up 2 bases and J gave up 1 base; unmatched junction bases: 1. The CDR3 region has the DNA TGTGCCAGCAGCTTACGGACAGGGTCCTACGAGCAGTACTTC. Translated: CASSLRTGSYEQYF.

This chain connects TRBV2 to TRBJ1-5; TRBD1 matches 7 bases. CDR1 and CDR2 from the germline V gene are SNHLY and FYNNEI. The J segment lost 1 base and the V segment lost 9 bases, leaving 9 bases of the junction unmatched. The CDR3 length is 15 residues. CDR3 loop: CASAPGQRSNQPQHF. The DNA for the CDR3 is TGTGCCAGTGCACCGGGACAGAGAAGCAATCAGCCCCAGCATTTT.

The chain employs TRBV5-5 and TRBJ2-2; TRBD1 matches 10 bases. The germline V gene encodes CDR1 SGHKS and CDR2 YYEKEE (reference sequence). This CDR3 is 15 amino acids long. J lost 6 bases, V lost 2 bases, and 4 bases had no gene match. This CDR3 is CASSFGTGVAGELFF. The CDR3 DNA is TGTGCCAGCAGCTTCGGGACAGGGGTAGCCGGGGAGCTGTTTTTT.

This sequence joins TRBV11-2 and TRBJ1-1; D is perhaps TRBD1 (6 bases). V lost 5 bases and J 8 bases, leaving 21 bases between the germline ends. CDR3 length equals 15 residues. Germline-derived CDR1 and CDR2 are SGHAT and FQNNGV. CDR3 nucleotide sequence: TGTGCCAGCAGCCCTCGGACAGACGGGGGGACCGAAGCTTTCTTT. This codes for CASSPRTDGGTEAFF.

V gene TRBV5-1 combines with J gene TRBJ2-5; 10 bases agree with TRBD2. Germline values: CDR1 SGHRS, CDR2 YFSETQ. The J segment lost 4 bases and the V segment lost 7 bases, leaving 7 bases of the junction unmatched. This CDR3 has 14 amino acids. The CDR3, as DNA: TGCGCCAGCTCCCCTAGCGGGAGTGGAGAGACCCAGTACTTC. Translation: CASSPSGSGETQYF.

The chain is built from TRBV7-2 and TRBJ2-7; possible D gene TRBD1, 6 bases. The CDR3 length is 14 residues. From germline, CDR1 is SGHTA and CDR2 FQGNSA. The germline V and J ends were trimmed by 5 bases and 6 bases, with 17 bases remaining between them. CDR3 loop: CASSATSGAGEQYF. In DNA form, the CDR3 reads TGTGCCAGCAGCGCCACGTCAGGGGCGGGCGAGCAGTACTTC.

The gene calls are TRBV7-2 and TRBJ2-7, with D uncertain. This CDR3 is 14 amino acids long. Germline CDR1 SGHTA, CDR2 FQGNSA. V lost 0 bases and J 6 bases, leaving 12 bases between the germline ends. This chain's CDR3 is CASSLAGSWGEQYF. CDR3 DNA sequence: TGTGCCAGCAGCTTAGCGGGGTCTTGGGGCGAGCAGTACTTC.

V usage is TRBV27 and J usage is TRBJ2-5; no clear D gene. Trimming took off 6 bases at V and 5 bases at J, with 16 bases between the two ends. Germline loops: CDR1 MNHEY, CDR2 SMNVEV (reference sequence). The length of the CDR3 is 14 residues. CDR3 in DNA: TGTGCCAGCAGCCCCAACTTTGGCCGGGAGACCCAGTACTTC. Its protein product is CASSPNFGRETQYF.

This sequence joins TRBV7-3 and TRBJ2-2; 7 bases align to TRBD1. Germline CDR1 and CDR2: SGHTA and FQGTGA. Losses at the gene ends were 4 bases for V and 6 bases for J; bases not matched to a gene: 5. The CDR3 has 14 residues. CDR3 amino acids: CASSSTGVPGELFF. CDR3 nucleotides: TGTGCCAGCAGCTCCACAGGGGTCCCCGGGGAGCTGTTTTTT.

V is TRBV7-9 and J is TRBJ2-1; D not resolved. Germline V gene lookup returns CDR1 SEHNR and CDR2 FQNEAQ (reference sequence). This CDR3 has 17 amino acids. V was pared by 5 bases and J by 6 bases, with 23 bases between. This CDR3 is CASSPLLTGYSRNEQFF. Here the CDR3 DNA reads TGTGCCAGCAGCCCCCTCCTGACCGGATACTCCCGCAATGAGCAGTTCTTC.

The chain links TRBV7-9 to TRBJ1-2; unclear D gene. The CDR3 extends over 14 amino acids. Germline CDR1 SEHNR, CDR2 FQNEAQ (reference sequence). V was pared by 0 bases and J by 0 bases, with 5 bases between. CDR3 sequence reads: CASSLATTNYGYTF. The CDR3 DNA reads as TGTGCCAGCAGCTTAGCAACTACTAACTATGGCTACACCTTC.

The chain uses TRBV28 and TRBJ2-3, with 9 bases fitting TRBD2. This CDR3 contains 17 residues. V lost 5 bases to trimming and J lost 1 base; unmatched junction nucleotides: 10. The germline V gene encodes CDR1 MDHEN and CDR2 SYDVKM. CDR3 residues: CASSPPLAGRRTDTQYF. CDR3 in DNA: TGTGCCAGCAGTCCTCCCCTAGCGGGGCGTCGCACAGATACGCAGTATTTT. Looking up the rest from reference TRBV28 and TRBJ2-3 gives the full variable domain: DVKVTQSSRYLVKRTGEKVFLECVQDMDHENMFWYRQDPGLGLRLIYFSYDVKMKEKGDIPEGYSVSREKKERFSLILESASTNQTSMYLCASSPPLAGRRTDTQYFGPGTRLTVL.

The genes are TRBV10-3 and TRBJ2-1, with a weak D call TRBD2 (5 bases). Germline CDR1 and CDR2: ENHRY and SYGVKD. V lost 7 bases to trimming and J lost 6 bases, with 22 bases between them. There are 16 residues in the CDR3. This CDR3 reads CAIMDGQRRSVNEQFF. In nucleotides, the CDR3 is TGTGCCATCATGGACGGGCAGCGGAGGTCGGTCAATGAGCAGTTCTTC.